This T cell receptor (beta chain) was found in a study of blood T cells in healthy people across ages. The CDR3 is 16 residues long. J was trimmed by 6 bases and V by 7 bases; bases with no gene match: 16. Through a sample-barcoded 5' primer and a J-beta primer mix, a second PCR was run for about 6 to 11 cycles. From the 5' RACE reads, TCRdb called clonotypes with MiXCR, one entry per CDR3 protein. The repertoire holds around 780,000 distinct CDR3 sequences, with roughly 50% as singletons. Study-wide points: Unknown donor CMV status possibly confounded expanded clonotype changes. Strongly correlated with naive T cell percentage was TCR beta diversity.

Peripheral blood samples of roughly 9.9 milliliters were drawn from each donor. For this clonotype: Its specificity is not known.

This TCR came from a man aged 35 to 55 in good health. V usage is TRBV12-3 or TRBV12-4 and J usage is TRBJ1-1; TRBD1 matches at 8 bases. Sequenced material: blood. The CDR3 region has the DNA TGTGCCAGCACCGACCGTGGGCCAGGGGGCGCCCCTGAAGCTTTCTTT. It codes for CASTDRGPGGAPEAFF.